What follows describes a single T cell receptor beta chain. V trimming: 7 bases; J trimming: 4 bases; junction bases outside the gene matches: 3. Germline loops: CDR1 MNHEY, CDR2 SMNVEV (reference sequence). The CDR3 loop spans 14 amino acids. The data originate from a study of blood T cell repertoires in COVID-19. Study overall: Samples came from the United States, Italy and Spain, spanning acute and convalescent COVID-19.

As originally analysed: By means of reference gene primer amplification, nucleated cell counts were estimated. The data were produced by immunoSEQ multiplex PCR, yet TCRdb's version contains in-frame clones alone and is incomplete. The D gene and trimming were derived from the DNA, and the V and J assignments and clone size from that table. Altogether about 200,000 clones are present, about 83% being singletons, with the ten largest covering 4.5% to 7%. Assignments of participants to cohorts depended upon their own reported clinical history. The TCR was taken from a man aged 35 to 55 with acute COVID-19. The sample comprised PBMCs or T cells enriched from blood (not recorded which). This chain uses TRBV27 with TRBJ2-3; 12 nucleotides line up with TRBD1. Here the CDR3 DNA reads TGTGCCAGCAAGGGACAGGGGGCTTCAGATACGCAGTATTTT. Residues: CASKGQGASDTQYF.